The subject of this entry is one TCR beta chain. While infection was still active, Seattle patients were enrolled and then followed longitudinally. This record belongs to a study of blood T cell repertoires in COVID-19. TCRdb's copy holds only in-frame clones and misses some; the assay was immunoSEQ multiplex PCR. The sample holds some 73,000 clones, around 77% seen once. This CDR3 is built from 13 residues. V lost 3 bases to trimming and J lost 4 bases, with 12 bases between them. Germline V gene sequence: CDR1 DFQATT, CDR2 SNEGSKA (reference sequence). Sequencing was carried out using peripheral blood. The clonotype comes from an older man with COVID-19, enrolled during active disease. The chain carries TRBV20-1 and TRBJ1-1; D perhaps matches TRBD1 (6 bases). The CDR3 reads CSASQGSVTEAFF. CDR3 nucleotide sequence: TGCAGTGCTAGTCAGGGGTCTGTCACTGAAGCTTTCTTT.